Presented here are 22 T cell receptor beta chains from one specimen sequenced in a study of CD8+ T cells in alopecia areata. Regarding treatment: oral pan-JAK inhibitor, 5-10 mg twice daily. TCR sequencing used cDNA made by reverse transcription of extracted RNA. Profiled with immunoSEQ multiplex PCR; TCRdb holds only in-frame clones, not every one. The sample carries 200,000 to 250,000 clones, 35% to 40% recorded once. Material: CD4+ T cells sorted from blood, obtained between weeks 30 and 35, from a patient treated with tofacitinib. The receptors stem from a human donor with alopecia areata.

The chain employs TRBV27 and TRBJ2-7, with 7 bases matching TRBD1. Unmatched junction bases numbered 10, after V lost 8 bases and J lost 3 bases. Looked up from germline, CDR1 is MNHEY and CDR2 is SMNVEV (reference sequence). The CDR3 runs 14 residues. The CDR3, as DNA: TGTGCCAGCGGCCCTTGGGACAGAGGCTACGAGCAGTACTTC. This gives the protein CASGPWDRGYEQYF.

The rearrangement links TRBV30 to TRBJ2-7; tentative D call: TRBD1 (6 bases). This CDR3 is 12 amino acids long. The germline V gene encodes CDR1 GTSNPN and CDR2 SVGIG (reference sequence). Trimming removed 5 bases from V and 1 base from J, with 9 bases in between. The CDR3 bases are TGTGCCTGGGGCCAGGGGTCCTACGAGCAGTACTTC. Protein sequence: CAWGQGSYEQYF.

This clone turned up a few times. Other DNA sequences in this sample translate to the same CDR3. The chain recombines TRBV5-1 with TRBJ2-7, with D possibly being TRBD1 (6 bases). The CDR3 is 14 residues long. Germline lookup yields CDR1 SGHRS and CDR2 YFSETQ. V dropped 4 bases and J dropped 0 bases, with 11 bases sitting between them. The CDR3 bases are TGCGCCAGCAGCCCGGACAGCAGCTCCTACGAGCAGTACTTC. It encodes CASSPDSSSYEQYF.

The genes are TRBV20-1 and TRBJ2-5; perhaps TRBD1 as D (6 bases). The CDR3 sequence is 11 residues long. The ends were cut back, 8 bases at V and 5 bases at J, with 12 bases in the middle. Germline CDR1 and CDR2: DFQATT and SNEGSKA (reference sequence). This chain's CDR3 is CSIIRGETQYF. CDR3 sequence (DNA): TGCAGTATAATAAGGGGGGAGACCCAGTACTTC.

This rearrangement joins TRBV9 to TRBJ1-3; D is possibly TRBD1 (5 bases). The CDR3 runs to 16 residues. Per germline, CDR1 SGDLS and CDR2 YYNGEE. Deletions cut 0 bases from V and 0 bases from J, with 10 bases between. In DNA, the CDR3 is TGTGCCAGCAGCGTAGGGGGCAGCTTCTCTGGAAACACCATATATTTT. Protein sequence: CASSVGGSFSGNTIYF. Full variable domain (outside the CDR3, taken from reference TRBV9 and TRBJ1-3): DSGVTQTPKHLITATGQRVTLRCSPRSGDLSVYWYQQSLDQGLQFLIQYYNGEERAKGNILERFSAQQFPDLHSELNLSSLELGDSALYFCASSVGGSFSGNTIYFGEGSWLTVV.

Written as DNA, the CDR3 is TGTGCCAGCAGTTTTTCAGGGGTTGGGGGGGCTCAGCCCCAGCATTTT. Translation: CASSFSGVGGAQPQHF. The V gene is TRBV27, the J gene TRBJ1-5; a possible D gene is TRBD1 (6 bases). Germline CDR1 reads MNHEY; CDR2 reads SMNVEV (reference sequence). This CDR3 has 16 amino acids. V shed 3 bases and J shed 6 bases, with 18 bases lying between them.

The rearrangement uses TRBV27 and TRBJ2-2; D is unresolved. CDR1 and CDR2 from the germline V gene are MNHEY and SMNVEV (reference sequence). This CDR3 has 17 amino acids. Trimming took off 4 bases at V and 0 bases at J, with 15 bases between the two ends. The CDR3 sequence: CASSWGLPAANTGELFF. CDR3 coding DNA: TGTGCCAGCAGTTGGGGATTGCCGGCCGCGAACACCGGGGAGCTGTTTTTT.

The V gene is TRBV5-1, the J gene TRBJ2-2; D remains ambiguous. V was pared by 0 bases and J by 4 bases, with 13 bases between. Germline CDR1 is SGHRS and CDR2 is YFSETQ. The CDR3 runs 16 residues. The CDR3 is CASSLDSSVLTGELFF. The CDR3, as DNA: TGCGCCAGCAGCTTGGACTCATCAGTTCTCACCGGGGAGCTGTTTTTT.

The chain has TRBV29-1 and TRBJ2-1, with no clear D. CDR1 and CDR2 from the germline V gene are SQVTM and ANQGSEA. This CDR3 has 12 amino acids. Trimming stripped 4 bases from V and 6 bases from J, with 10 bases between. The CDR3 DNA reads as TGCAGCGTTGGCCAACTTCTCAATGAGCAGTTCTTC. Its translation: CSVGQLLNEQFF.

This clone was seen a handful of times. Distinct nucleotide sequences in the sample also encode this CDR3. The chain uses TRBV5-1 and TRBJ2-1; 9 nucleotides align to TRBD2. This CDR3 spans 15 amino acids. V shed 4 bases, J shed 2 bases, and the junction held 4 bases outside the gene matches. The germline V gene encodes CDR1 SGHRS and CDR2 YFSETQ. In DNA form, the CDR3 reads TGCGCCAGCAGCCCGACTAGCGGAACCTACAATGAGCAGTTCTTC. It translates to CASSPTSGTYNEQFF.

This clone was seen only a few times. This sequence joins TRBV18 and TRBJ2-3; tentatively, D is TRBD1 (6 bases). Germline CDR1 and CDR2: KGHSH and LQKENI. The ends were cut back, 5 bases at V and 3 bases at J, with 15 bases in the middle. The CDR3 runs to 15 residues. The CDR3 DNA follows: TGTGCCAGCTCATACCAGCAGGGGTTGACAGATACGCAGTATTTT. This translates into CASSYQQGLTDTQYF.

The chain is built from TRBV29-1 and TRBJ2-3; D might be TRBD1 (5 bases). Trimming took off 4 bases at V and 0 bases at J, with 14 bases between the two ends. The CDR3 has 15 amino acids. Germline V gene data show CDR1 as SQVTM and CDR2 as ANQGSEA. The CDR3 DNA is TGCAGCGTTGCGCTGGGGCATTCTAGCACAGATACGCAGTATTTT. This codes for CSVALGHSSTDTQYF.

The V call is TRBV30, the J call TRBJ1-2, with TRBD1 matching over 11 bases. In germline, CDR1 is GTSNPN, CDR2 SVGIG (reference sequence). After removal of 3 bases from V and 4 bases from J, the junction contained 7 bases not matched to a gene. This CDR3 has 15 residues. The CDR3 spells CAWREPGQGGYGYTF. The CDR3 DNA is TGTGCCTGGAGGGAACCGGGACAGGGGGGCTATGGCTACACCTTC.

The sample holds a few counts of this clone. CDR3 DNA: TGTGCCAGCAGTGCCGACGGCGGGGAGCTGTTTTTT. It is translated as CASSADGGELFF. V and J are TRBV6-6 and TRBJ2-2; D call uncertain. Germline loops: CDR1 MNHNY, CDR2 SVGAGI (reference sequence). Trimming shortened V by 5 bases and J by 7 bases, and 8 bases separated the two germline ends. CDR3 length equals 12 residues.

The CDR3 nucleotides read TGTGCCAGCAGTTGGTTGGGGGCAAATGGCTACACCTTC. Translating it yields CASSWLGANGYTF. This rearrangement joins TRBV27 to TRBJ1-2; a weak D match, TRBD1 (6 bases). V shed 4 bases and J shed 6 bases, with 12 bases lying between them. This CDR3 spans 13 amino acids. The germline V gene has CDR1 MNHEY and CDR2 SMNVEV (reference sequence).

This clone occurred once. The V call is TRBV12-5, the J call TRBJ2-7; 11 bases fit TRBD2. Germline lookup yields CDR1 LGHNT and CDR2 FRNRAP. Trimming cost V 5 bases and J 0 bases; bases outside gene matches: 12. The CDR3 totals 18 residues. The CDR3 spells CASGITPGTSGTSYEQYF. The DNA for the CDR3 is TGTGCTAGTGGTATAACGCCAGGGACTAGCGGAACCTCCTACGAGCAGTACTTC.

This sequence joins TRBV11-2 and TRBJ1-1; D remains unclear. The CDR3 runs to 14 residues. V shed 3 bases and J shed 4 bases, with 12 bases lying between them. The V gene's germline CDR1 is SGHAT and CDR2 FQNNGV. The CDR3 protein is CASSLSRRGTEAFF. Written as DNA, the CDR3 is TGTGCCAGCAGCTTGTCCAGGCGGGGCACTGAAGCTTTCTTT.

The chain joins TRBV29-1 to TRBJ1-2; D perhaps matches TRBD1 (6 bases). Per germline, CDR1 SQVTM and CDR2 ANQGSEA. This CDR3 region has 14 residues. The V end was cut by 2 bases, the J end by 4 bases, with 14 bases between. The CDR3, as DNA: TGCAGCGTTGAATCGGGGGCTGTGGGCTATGGCTACACCTTC. It codes for CSVESGAVGYGYTF.

The rearrangement links TRBV5-1 to TRBJ2-5; TRBD1 agrees at 10 bases. Germline CDR1 SGHRS, CDR2 YFSETQ. Trimming took 5 bases from V and 3 from J; bases not matched to a gene: 7. The CDR3 loop spans 15 amino acids. CDR3 DNA: TGCGCCAGCAGACATACCGGGACAGGGGAAGAGACCCAGTACTTC. This encodes CASRHTGTGEETQYF.

The gene calls are TRBV11-2 and TRBJ2-3; TRBD1 is a possible D gene (5 bases). The CDR3 runs 16 residues. Germline CDR1 SGHAT, CDR2 FQNNGV. The V end was cut by 4 bases, the J end by 4 bases, with 18 bases between. CDR3 protein: CASSWSTTRTSDTQYF. CDR3 DNA sequence: TGTGCCAGCAGCTGGTCAACTACCAGGACATCAGATACGCAGTATTTT.

In this sample, this clone turned up a few times. J is TRBJ2-2 and V is TRBV27; D remains unclear. The V gene lost 4 bases and the J gene lost 4 bases, with 10 bases spanning the gap. The CDR3 runs to 14 residues. CDR1 and CDR2 from the germline V gene are MNHEY and SMNVEV (reference sequence). The CDR3 region is CASSSHQFTGELFF. As DNA, the CDR3 is TGTGCCAGCAGTTCACACCAGTTCACCGGGGAGCTGTTTTTT.

The chain uses TRBV4-1 and TRBJ1-5; a possible D gene is TRBD1 (5 bases). V gave up 4 bases and J gave up 6 bases, with 13 bases separating them. This CDR3 contains 14 residues. Germline lookup yields CDR1 MGHRA and CDR2 YSYEKL. Written as DNA, the CDR3 is TGCGCCAGCAGCCCGTTGATGGGGGGTCAGCCCCAGCATTTT. Translation: CASSPLMGGQPQHF.